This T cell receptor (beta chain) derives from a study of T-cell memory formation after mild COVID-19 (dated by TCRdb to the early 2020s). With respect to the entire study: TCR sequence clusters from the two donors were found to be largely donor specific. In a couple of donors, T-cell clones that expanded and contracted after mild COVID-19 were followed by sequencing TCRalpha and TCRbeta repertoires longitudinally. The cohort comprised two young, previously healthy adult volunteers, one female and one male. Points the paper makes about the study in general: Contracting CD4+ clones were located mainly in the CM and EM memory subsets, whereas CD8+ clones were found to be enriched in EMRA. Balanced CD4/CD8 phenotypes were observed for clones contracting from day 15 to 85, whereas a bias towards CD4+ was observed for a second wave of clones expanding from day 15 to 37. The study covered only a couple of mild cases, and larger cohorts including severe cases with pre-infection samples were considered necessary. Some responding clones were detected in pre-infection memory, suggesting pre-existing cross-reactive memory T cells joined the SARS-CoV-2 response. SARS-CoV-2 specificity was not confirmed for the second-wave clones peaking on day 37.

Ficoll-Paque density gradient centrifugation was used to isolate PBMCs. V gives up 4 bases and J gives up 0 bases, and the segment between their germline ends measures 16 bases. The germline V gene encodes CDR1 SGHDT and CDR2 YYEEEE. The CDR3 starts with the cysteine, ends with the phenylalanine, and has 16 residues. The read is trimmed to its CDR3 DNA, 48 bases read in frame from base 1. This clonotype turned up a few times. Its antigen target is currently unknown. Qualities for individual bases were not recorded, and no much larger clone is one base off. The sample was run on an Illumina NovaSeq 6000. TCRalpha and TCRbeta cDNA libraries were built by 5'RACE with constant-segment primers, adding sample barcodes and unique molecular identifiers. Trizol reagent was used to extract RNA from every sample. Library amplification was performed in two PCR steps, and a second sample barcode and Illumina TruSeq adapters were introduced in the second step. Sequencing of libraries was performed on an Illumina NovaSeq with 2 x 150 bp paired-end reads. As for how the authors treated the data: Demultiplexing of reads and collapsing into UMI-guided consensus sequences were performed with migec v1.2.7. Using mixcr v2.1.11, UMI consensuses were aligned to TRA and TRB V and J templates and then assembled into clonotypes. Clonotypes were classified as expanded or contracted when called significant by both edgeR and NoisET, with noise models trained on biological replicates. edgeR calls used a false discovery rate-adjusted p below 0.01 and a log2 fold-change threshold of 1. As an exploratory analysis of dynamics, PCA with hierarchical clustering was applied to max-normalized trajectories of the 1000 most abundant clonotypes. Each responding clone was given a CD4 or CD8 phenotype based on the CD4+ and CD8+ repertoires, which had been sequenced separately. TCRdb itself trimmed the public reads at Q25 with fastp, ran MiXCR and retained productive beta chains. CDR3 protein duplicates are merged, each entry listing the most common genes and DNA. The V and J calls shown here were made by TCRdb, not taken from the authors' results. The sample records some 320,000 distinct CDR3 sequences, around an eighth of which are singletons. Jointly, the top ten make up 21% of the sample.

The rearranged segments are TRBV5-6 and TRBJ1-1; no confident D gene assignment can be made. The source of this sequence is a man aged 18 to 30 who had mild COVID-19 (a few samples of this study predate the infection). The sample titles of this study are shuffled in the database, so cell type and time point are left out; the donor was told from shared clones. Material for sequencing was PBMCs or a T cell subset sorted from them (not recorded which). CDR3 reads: CASSAPPSPLNTEAFF. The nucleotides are TGTGCCAGCAGCGCCCCTCCCAGTCCCCTGAACACTGAAGCTTTCTTT.